The sequence of this TCR beta chain was determined in a study of blood T cell repertoires in COVID-19. Looking at the study overall: Donors in the United States, Italy and Spain gave samples during acute or convalescent COVID-19. Sample material is recorded as cDNA or gDNA derived from T cells, B-cell-depleted T cells, or PBMCs.

The junction had 2 bases not matched to a gene; V was cut back by 0 bases and J by 4 bases. Germline V CDR1 and CDR2: SNHLY, FYNNEI. This CDR3 is 16 amino acids long. As handled by the study authors: The authors estimated nucleated cell counts from reference gene primer amplification. Only in-frame clones appear in the TCRdb table, and some are missing; sequencing was by immunoSEQ multiplex PCR. That table is the source of V, J and clone size, and D and trimming were worked out from the DNA. The sample has more than 150,000 clones; 70% to 90% are singletons. Material for sequencing was peripheral blood. The J gene is TRBJ2-1, the V gene TRBV2, with 11 bases aligning to TRBD2. The TCR comes from a man aged 18 to 29 with acute or convalescent COVID-19. CDR3 bases: TGTGCCAGCAGTGAAGCGATAGCGGGGGGGTACAATGAGCAGTTCTTC. Translating gives CASSEAIAGGYNEQFF.